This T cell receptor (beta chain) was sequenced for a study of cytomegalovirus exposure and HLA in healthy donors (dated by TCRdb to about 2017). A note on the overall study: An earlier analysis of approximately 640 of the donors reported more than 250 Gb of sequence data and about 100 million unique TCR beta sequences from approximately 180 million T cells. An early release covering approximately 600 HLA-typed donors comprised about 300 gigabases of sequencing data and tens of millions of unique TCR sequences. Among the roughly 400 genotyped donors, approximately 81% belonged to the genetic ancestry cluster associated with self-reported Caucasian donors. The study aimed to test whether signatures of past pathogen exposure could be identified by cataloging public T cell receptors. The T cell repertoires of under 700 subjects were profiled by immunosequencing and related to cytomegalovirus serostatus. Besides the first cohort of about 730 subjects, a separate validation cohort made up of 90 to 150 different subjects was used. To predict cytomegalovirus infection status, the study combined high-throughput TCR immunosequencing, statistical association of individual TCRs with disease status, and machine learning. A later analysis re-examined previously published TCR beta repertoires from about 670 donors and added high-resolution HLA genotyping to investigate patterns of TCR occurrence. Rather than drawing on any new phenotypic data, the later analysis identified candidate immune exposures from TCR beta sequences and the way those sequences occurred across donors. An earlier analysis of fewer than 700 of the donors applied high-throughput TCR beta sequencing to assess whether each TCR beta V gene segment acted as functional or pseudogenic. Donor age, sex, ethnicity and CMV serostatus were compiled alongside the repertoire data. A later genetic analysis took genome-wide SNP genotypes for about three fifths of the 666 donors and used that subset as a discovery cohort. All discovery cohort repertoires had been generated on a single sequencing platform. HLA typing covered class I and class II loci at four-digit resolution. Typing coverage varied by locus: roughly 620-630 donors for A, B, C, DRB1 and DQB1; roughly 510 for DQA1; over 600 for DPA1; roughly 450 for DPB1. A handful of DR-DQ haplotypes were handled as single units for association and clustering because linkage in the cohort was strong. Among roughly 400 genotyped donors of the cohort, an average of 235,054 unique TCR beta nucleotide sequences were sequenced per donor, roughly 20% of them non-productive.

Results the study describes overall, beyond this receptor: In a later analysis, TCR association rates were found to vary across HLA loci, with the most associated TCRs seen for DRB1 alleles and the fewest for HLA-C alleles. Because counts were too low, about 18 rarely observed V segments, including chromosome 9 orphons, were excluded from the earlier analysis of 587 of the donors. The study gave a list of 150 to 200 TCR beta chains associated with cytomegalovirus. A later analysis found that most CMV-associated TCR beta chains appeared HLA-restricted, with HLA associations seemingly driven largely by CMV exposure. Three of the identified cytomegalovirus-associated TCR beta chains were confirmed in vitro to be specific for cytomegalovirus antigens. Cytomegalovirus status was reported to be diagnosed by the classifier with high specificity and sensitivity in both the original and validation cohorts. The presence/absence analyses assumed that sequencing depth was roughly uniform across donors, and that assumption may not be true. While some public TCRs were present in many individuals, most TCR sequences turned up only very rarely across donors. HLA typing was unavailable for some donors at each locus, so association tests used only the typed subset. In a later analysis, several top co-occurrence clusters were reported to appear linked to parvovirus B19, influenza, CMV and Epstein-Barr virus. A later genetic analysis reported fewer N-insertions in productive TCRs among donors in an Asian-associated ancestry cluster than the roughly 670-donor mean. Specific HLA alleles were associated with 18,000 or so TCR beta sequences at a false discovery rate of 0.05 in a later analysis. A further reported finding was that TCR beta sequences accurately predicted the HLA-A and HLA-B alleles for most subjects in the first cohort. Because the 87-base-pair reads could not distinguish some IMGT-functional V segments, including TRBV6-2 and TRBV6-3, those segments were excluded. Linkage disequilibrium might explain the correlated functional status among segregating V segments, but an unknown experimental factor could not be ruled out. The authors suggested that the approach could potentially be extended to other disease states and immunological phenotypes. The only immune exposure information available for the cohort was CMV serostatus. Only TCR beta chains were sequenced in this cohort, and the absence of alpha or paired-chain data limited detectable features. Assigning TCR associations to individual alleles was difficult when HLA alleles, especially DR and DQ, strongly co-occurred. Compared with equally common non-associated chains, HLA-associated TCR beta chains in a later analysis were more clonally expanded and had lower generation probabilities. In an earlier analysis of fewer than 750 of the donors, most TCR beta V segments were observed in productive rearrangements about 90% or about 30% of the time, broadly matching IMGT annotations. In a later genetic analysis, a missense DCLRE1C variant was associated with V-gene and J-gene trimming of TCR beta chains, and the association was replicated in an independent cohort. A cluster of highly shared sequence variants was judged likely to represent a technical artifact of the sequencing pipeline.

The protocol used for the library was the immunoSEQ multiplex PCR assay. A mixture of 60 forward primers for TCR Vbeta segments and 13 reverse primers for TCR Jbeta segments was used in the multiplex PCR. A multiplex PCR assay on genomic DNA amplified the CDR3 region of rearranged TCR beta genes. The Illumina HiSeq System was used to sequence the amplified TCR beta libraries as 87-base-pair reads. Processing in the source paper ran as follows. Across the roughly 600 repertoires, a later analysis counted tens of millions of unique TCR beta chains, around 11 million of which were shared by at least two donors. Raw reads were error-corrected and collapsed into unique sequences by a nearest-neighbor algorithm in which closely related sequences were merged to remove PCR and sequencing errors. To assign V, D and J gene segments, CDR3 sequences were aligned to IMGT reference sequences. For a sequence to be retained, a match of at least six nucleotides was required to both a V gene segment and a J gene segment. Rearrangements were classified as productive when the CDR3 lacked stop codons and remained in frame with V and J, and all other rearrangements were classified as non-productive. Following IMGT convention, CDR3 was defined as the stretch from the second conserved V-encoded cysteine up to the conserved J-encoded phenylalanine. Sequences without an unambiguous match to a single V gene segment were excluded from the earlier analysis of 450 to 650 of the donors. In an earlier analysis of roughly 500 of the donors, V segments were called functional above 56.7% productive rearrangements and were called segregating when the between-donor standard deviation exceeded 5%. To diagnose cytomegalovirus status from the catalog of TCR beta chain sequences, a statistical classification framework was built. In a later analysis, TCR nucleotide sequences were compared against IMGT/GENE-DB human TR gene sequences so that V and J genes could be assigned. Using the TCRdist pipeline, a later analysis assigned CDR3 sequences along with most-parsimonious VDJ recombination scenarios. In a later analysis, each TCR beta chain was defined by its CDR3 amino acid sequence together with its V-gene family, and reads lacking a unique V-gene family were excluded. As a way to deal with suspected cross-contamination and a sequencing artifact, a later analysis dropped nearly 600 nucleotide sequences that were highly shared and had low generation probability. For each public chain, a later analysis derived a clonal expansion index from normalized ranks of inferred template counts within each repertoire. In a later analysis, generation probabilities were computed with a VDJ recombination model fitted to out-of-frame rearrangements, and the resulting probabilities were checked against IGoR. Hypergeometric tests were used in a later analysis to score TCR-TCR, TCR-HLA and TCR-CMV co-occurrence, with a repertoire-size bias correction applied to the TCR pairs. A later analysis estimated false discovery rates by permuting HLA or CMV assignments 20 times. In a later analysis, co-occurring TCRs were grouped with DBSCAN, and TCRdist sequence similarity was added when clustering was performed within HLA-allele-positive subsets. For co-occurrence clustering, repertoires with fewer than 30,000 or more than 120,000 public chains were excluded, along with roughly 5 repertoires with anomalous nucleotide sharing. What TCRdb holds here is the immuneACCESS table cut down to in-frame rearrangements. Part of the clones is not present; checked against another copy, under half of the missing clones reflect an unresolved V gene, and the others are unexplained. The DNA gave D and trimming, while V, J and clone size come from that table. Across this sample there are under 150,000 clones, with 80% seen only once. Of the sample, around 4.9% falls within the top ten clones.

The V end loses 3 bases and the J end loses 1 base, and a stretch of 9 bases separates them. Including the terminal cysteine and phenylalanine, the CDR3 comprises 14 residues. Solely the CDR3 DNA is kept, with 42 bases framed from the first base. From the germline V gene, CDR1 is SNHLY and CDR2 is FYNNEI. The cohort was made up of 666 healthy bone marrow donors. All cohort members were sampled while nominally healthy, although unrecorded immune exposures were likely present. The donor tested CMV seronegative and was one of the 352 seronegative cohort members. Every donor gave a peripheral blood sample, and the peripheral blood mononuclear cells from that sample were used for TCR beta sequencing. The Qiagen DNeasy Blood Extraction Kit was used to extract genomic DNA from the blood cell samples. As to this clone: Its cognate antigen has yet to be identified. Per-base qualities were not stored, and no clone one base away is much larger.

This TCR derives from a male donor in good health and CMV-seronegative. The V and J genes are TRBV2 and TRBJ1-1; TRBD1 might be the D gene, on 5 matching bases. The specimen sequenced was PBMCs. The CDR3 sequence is CASSELGRNTEAFF. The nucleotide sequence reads TGTGCCAGCAGTGAGTTGGGGCGGAACACTGAAGCTTTCTTT.